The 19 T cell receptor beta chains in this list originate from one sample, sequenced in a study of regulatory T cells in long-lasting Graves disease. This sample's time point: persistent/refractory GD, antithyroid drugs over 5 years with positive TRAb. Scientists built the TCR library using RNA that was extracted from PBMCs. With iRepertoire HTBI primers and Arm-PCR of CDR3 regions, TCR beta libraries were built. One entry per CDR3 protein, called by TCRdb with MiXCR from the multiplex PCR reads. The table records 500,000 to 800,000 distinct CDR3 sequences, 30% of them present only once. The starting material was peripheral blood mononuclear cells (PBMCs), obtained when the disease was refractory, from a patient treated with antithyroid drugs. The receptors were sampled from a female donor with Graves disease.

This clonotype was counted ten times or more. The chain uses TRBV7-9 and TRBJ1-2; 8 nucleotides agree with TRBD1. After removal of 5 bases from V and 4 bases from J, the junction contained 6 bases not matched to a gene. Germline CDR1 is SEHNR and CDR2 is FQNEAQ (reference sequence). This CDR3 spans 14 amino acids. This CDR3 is CASSRGTGGYGYTF. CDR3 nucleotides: TGTGCCAGCAGCCGCGGGACAGGCGGCTATGGCTACACCTTC.

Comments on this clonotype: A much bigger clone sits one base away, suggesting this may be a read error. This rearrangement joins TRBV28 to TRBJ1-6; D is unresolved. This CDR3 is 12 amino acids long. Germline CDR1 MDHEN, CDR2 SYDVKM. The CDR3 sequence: CASGFIRSPLHF. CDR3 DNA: TGTGCCAGCGGTTTCATCCGTTCACCCCTCCACTTT.

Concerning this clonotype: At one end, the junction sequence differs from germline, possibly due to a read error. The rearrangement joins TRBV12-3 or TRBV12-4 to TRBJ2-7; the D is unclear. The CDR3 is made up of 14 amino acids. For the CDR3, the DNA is TGTGCCAGCAGTTTGGGTTTATCGGCTTACGAGCAGTGCTTC. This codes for CASSLGLSAYEQCF.

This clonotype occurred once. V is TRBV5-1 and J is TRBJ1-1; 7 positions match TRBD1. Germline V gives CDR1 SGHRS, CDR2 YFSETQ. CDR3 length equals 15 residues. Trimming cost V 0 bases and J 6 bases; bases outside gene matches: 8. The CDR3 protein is CASSLGIGGGAEAFF. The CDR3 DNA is TGCGCCAGCAGCTTGGGGATAGGGGGCGGCGCTGAAGCTTTCTTT.

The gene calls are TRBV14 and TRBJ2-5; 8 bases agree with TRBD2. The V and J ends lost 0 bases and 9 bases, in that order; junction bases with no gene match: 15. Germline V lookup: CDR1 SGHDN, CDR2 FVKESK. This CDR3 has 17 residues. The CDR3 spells CASSQDPQRGYQEAQYF. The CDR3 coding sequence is TGTGCCAGCAGCCAAGATCCCCAGCGGGGGTATCAGGAGGCCCAGTACTTC.

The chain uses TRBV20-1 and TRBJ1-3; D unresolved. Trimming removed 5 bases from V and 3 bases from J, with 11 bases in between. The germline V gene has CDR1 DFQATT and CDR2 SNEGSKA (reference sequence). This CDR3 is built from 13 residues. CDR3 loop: CSALLMGGNTIYF. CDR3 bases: TGCAGTGCTCTTTTGATGGGTGGAAACACCATATATTTT.

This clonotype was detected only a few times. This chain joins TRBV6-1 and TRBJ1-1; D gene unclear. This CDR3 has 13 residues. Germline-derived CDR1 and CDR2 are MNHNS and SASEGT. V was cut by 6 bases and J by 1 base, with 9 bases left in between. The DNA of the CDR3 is TGTGCCAGCAGAAGGGTGGGGAACACTGAAGCTTTCTTT. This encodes CASRRVGNTEAFF.

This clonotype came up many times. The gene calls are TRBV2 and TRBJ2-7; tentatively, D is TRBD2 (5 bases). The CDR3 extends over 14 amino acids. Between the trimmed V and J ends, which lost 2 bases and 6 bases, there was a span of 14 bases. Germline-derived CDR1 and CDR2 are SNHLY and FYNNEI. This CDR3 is CASSESAIRGEQYF. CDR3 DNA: TGTGCCAGCAGTGAATCGGCGATCCGGGGCGAGCAGTACTTC.

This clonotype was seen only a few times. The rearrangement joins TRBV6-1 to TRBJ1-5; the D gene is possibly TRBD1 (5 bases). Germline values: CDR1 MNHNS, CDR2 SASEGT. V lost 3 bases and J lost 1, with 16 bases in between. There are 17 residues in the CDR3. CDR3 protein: CASSDAGRTSSNQPQHF. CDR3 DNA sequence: TGTGCCAGCAGTGATGCTGGTAGGACATCGAGCAATCAGCCCCAGCATTTT.

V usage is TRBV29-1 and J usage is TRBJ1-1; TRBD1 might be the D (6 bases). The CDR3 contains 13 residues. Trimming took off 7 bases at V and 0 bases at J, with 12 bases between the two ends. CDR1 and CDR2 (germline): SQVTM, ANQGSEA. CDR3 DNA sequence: TGCAGCGCCACTCAGGGGATGAACACTGAAGCTTTCTTT. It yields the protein CSATQGMNTEAFF.

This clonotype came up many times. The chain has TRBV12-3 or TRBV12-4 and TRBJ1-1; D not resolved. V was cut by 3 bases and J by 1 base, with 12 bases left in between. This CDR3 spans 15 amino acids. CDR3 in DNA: TGTGCCAGCAGTTTCGGGCAGCGGGGGAACACTGAAGCTTTCTTT. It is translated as CASSFGQRGNTEAFF.

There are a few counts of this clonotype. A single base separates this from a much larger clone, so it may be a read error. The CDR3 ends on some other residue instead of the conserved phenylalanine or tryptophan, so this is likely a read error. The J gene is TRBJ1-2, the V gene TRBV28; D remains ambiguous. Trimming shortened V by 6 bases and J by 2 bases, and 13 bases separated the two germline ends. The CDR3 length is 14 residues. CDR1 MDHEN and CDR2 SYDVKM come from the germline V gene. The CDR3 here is CASSSGGSNYGYTL. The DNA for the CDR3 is TGTGCCAGCAGCAGCGGAGGATCCAACTATGGCTACACCCTC.

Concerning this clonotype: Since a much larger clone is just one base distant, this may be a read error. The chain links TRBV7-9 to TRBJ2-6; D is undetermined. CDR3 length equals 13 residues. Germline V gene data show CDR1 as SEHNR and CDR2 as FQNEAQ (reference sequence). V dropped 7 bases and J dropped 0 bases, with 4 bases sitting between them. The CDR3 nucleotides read TGTGCCAGCATCCTCTCTGGGGCCAACGTCCTGACTTTC. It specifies CASILSGANVLTF.

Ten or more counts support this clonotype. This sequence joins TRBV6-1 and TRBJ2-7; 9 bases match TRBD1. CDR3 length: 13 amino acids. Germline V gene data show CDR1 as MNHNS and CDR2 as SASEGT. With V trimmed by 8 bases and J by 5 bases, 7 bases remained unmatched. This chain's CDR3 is CASLPGTGNEQYF. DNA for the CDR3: TGTGCCAGCTTACCCGGGACAGGGAACGAGCAGTACTTC.

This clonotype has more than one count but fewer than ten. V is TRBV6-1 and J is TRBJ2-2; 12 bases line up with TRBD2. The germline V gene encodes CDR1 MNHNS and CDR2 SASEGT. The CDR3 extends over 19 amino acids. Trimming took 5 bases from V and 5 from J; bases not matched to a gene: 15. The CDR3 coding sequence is TGTGCCAGCAGTCCCCACCAGACTAGCGGGAGTTTCGGGACCGGGGAGCTGTTTTTT. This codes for CASSPHQTSGSFGTGELFF.

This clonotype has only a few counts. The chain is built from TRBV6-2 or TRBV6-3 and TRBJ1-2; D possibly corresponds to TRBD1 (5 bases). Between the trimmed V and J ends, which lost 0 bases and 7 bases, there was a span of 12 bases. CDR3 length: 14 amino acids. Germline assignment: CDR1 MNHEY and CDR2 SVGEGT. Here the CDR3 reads CASSYSSGTSGYTF. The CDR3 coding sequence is TGTGCCAGCAGTTACTCATCCGGGACCTCTGGCTACACCTTC.

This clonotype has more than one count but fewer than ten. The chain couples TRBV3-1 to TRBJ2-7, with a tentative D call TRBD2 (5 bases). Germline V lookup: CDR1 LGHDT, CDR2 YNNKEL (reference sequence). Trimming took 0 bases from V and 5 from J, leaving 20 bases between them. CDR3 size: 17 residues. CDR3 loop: CASSQDTAGQSSNEQYF. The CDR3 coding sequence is TGTGCCAGCAGCCAAGATACGGCGGGTCAATCCAGTAACGAGCAGTACTTC.

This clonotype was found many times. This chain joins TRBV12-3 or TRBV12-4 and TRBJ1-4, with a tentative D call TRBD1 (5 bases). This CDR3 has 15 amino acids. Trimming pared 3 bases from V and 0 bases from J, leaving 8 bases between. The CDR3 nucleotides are TGTGCCAGCAGTTTCGGGACTGCAACTAATGAAAAACTGTTTTTT. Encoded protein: CASSFGTATNEKLFF.

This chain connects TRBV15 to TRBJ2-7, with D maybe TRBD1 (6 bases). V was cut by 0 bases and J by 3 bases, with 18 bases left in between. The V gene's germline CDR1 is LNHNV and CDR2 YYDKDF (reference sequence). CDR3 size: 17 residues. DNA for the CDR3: TGTGCCACCAGCAGAGATCTAGGGCAGGGGAACGTCTACGAGCAGTACTTC. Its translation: CATSRDLGQGNVYEQYF.